The 5 T cell receptor beta chains below come from one sample, sequenced in a study of metastatic and nonmetastatic thyroid tumors. No treatment of any kind had been given to any patient before thyroid surgery. TCRdb reanalyzed the PCR reads with MiXCR. The table shows 43,000 or so clones, with about 4.2% occurring only once. The sequencing sample was made of blood. The receptor source for this set is a female donor with papillary thyroid cancer or a benign thyroid nodule (not recorded which). Some clones in this sample may be carry-over from other donors' samples.

This clone has at least ten counts. This rearrangement joins TRBV18 to TRBJ1-3, with D tentatively TRBD1 (6 bases). Between the trimmed V and J ends, which lost 3 bases and 3 bases, there was a span of 12 bases. The CDR3 extends over 15 amino acids. Germline assignment: CDR1 KGHSH and CDR2 LQKENI. DNA of the CDR3: TGTGCCAGCTCACCGCCAGGGGCCTTTGGAAACACCATATATTTT. Its protein is CASSPPGAFGNTIYF.

In the case of this clone: This could be a read error, since a much larger clone is one nucleotide away. J is TRBJ1-4 and V is TRBV5-1; no definite D call. Trimming removed 5 bases at V and 7 bases at J, with 15 bases between. CDR3 length: 14 amino acids. Per germline, CDR1 SGHRS and CDR2 YFSETQ. As DNA, the CDR3 is TGCGCCAGCAGTAGTGGACTCTCGATTGAAAAACTGTTTTTT. It yields the protein CASSSGLSIEKLFF. The full variable domain, rest sourced from reference TRBV5-1 and TRBJ1-4, is KAGVTQTPRYLIKTRGQQVTLSCSPISGHRSVSWYQQTPGQGLQFLFEYFSETQRNKGNFPGRFSGRQFSNSRSEMNVSTLELGDSALYLCASSSGLSIEKLFFGSGTQLSVL.

This clone was seen ten or more times. V usage is TRBV10-1 and J usage is TRBJ2-3; 9 bases agree with TRBD2. The CDR3 covers 15 residues. Germline CDR1 is WNHNN and CDR2 is SYGVQD (reference sequence). The V and J ends lost 4 bases and 7 bases, in that order; junction bases with no gene match: 9. The CDR3 spells CASSGAGGSTYTQYF. In DNA, the CDR3 is TGCGCCAGCAGTGGAGCGGGAGGTTCTACATATACGCAGTATTTT.

Ten or more counts support this clone. The gene calls are TRBV24-1 and TRBJ2-2; tentatively, D is TRBD1 or TRBD2 (5 bases each). V dropped 8 bases and J dropped 1 base, with 13 bases sitting between them. Germline CDR1 is KGHDR and CDR2 is SFDVKD. CDR3 length: 15 residues. CDR3 sequence reads: CATMTGTGNTGELFF. CDR3 DNA sequence: TGTGCCACCATGACCGGGACGGGGAACACCGGGGAGCTGTTTTTT.

This clone has a handful of counts. The chain recombines TRBV20-1 with TRBJ2-3; D is uncertain. The length of the CDR3 is 12 residues. CDR1 is DFQATT and CDR2 is SNEGSKA in the germline V gene (reference sequence). V lost 2 bases to trimming and J lost 4 bases, with 7 bases between them. The chain's CDR3 is CSARTPPDTQYF. CDR3 DNA sequence: TGCAGTGCTAGAACTCCCCCAGATACGCAGTATTTT.